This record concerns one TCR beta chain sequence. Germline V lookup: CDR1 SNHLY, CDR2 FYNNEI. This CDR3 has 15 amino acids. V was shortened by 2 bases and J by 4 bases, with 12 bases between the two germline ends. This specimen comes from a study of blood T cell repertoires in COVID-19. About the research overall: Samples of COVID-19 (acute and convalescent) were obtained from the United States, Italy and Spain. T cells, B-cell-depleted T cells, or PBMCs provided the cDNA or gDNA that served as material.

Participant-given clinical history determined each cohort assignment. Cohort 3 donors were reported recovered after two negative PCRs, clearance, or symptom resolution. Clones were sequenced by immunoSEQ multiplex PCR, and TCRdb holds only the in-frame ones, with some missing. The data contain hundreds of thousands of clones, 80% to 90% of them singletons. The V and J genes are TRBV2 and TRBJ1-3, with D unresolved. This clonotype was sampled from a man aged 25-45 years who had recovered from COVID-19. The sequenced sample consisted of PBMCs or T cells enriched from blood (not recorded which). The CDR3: CASSEPQNRGNTIYF. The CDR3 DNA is TGTGCCAGCAGTGAACCACAGAACCGAGGAAACACCATATATTTT.